This TCR beta chain was identified during a study of T-cell reconstitution after alpha-beta-depleted transplantation in children (dated by TCRdb to about 2016). The study in broad terms: Using TCR repertoire profiling, the study followed T-cell immune reconstitution in a quantitative way in children after TCRalphabeta/CD19-depleted allogeneic hematopoietic cell transplantation.

The germline V gene specifies LGHNA as CDR1 and YSLEER as CDR2. Relative to germline, V is 0 bases shorter and J is 7 bases shorter, with 4 bases between their ends. Its CDR3 holds 13 amino acids, cysteine through phenylalanine. The entry retains the CDR3 DNA only, 39 bases that are in frame from base 1. Results the study describes overall, beyond this receptor: Over subsequent months, a decline in hyperexpanded clone frequencies was noted, and after one year, T-cell counts and TCRbeta diversity were mostly ascribed to newly produced T cells. In some patients, the high TCRbeta diversity seen at day 60 was put down to recipient T cells and intrathymic progenitors that had survived conditioning. Apparently early alphabetaT-cell count recovery about two months after transplant reportedly relied on only several hundred rapidly expanded clones derived from non-depleted graft cells.

The table lists this clonotype with many counts. It has no known antigen specificity. Base qualities are missing; no much larger clone stands one base away. Per the publication, the treatment or condition label means: allogeneic hematopoietic cell transplantation with graft depleted of TCRalphabeta T cells and CD19 B cells. TCRalphabeta/CD19-depleted allogeneic hematopoietic cell grafts were given to the transplant recipients, all of whom were children. The receptor library was made with PCR. Instrument on record: Illumina HiSeq 2500. Molecular barcoding was employed in the preparation of TCR libraries, with unique molecular identifiers being used to normalize TCRbeta repertoire quantification. In-frame beta chains were kept once TCRdb had trimmed the public reads at Q25 with fastp and called clones with MiXCR. For every CDR3 protein sequence, its rows merge into one entry that carries the most common genes and DNA. Here the sample has a few hundred thousand distinct CDR3 sequences; 10% to 15% occur a single time. Of the sample, 2.2% is held by the ten largest clones.

The sequences come from PBMCs, mostly from graft donor cells, collected 360 days after TCRalphabeta/CD19-depleted stem cell transplant. The sequence was collected from a male patient younger than 18 who had a stem cell transplant for acute myeloid leukemia, so the T cells may come from the graft donor. Rearrangement joined TRBV4-3 to TRBJ1-6; the D gene remains uncertain. The CDR3 protein sequence reads: CASSQDQNSPLHF. Here is the DNA: TGCGCCAGCAGCCAAGATCAGAATTCACCCCTCCACTTT.